These 2 T cell receptor beta chains share one sample of origin, sequenced in a study of CD8 T cells in ankylosing spondylitis. TCRdb redid the calling of the 5' RACE reads with MiXCR, one entry per CDR3 protein. The sample includes 35,000 to 40,000 distinct CDR3 sequences, 16% of them seen just once. Sequences were obtained from blood. Receptor source: a male donor with ankylosing spondylitis or in good health (not recorded which).

The CDR3 DNA is TGTGCCAGCTCACCCCTACCCTCAGACCAAGAGACCCAGTACTTC. Translated, it gives CASSPLPSDQETQYF. This chain joins TRBV18 and TRBJ2-5; D is unresolved. From germline, CDR1 is KGHSH and CDR2 LQKENI. V gave up 3 bases and J gave up 0 bases, with 11 bases separating them. The CDR3 runs to 15 residues.

This sequence joins TRBV20-1 and TRBJ2-2; D may be TRBD1 or TRBD2 (5 bases each). V was trimmed by 2 bases and J by 0 bases, leaving 7 bases between them. CDR3 length equals 14 residues. Germline assignment: CDR1 DFQATT and CDR2 SNEGSKA (reference sequence). CDR3 sequence (DNA): TGCAGTGCTAGAAGGGGAGCGAACACCGGGGAGCTGTTTTTT. This encodes CSARRGANTGELFF.